This T cell receptor (beta chain) was recorded in a study of blood T cell repertoires in COVID-19. The germline gives CDR1 SGHVS, CDR2 FQNEAQ. There are 15 residues in the CDR3. The V gene end was trimmed by 5 bases and the J gene end by 0 bases; junction bases not matched to a gene: 6. This clone was seen a single time. Repertoires were generated with immunoSEQ multiplex PCR, while TCRdb's copy carries only in-frame clones and drops some. The data contain about 34,000 clones, over 75% of them singletons. This clonotype was sampled from a man between 60 and 75 years old with active COVID-19. The sequenced sample consisted of peripheral blood. The V call is TRBV7-8, the J call TRBJ1-1, with 7 bases matching TRBD1. For the CDR3, the DNA is TGTGCCAGCAGCGAATTCCAGGGGGTGAACACTGAAGCTTTCTTT. Protein: CASSEFQGVNTEAFF.